The next 3 T cell receptor beta chains were all read from a single sample in a study of long-term antiretroviral therapy in people with HIV. At the survey level, the v3.0 immunoSEQ assay was run. The protocol was immunoSEQ multiplex PCR, while the TCRdb copy is restricted to in-frame clones and leaves out a portion. The table lists about 22,000 clones, approximately 84% of them singletons. The starting material was unsorted PBMCs, obtained 0.5 years before starting antiretroviral therapy. These receptor sequences come from a man aged 35-49 years with HIV.

The gene calls are TRBV28 and TRBJ2-7, with 8 bases identical to TRBD2. The ends lost 1 base at V and 7 bases at J; junction bases unmatched: 9. The V gene's germline CDR1 is MDHEN and CDR2 SYDVKM. This CDR3 is 15 amino acids long. The CDR3 protein is CASSLFQTGGYEQYF. The CDR3 bases are TGTGCCAGCAGTTTATTTCAAACGGGAGGGTATGAGCAGTACTTC.

V gene TRBV6-6 combines with J gene TRBJ1-1; D is unresolved. The germline CDR1 and CDR2 sequences are MNHNY and SVGAGI (reference sequence). V lost 8 bases and J lost 1, with 8 bases in between. The CDR3 has 12 amino acids. In nucleotides, the CDR3 is TGTGCCAGCCGCACACAGAACACTGAAGCTTTCTTT. Its translation: CASRTQNTEAFF.

The genes are TRBV7-9 and TRBJ1-5; D remains unclear. Germline V gene lookup returns CDR1 SEHNR and CDR2 FQNEAQ (reference sequence). The CDR3 has 12 amino acids. V lost 3 bases to trimming and J lost 4 bases, with 4 bases between them. This chain's CDR3 is CASSLGNQPQHF. The CDR3 coding sequence is TGTGCCAGCAGCTTGGGTAATCAGCCCCAGCATTTT. The variable domain in full, completed from reference TRBV7-9 and TRBJ1-5, reads DTGVSQNPRHKITKRGQNVTFRCDPISEHNRLYWYRQTLGQGPEFLTYFQNEAQLEKSRLLSDRFSAERPKGSFSTLEIQRTEQGDSAMYLCASSLGNQPQHFGDGTRLSIL.